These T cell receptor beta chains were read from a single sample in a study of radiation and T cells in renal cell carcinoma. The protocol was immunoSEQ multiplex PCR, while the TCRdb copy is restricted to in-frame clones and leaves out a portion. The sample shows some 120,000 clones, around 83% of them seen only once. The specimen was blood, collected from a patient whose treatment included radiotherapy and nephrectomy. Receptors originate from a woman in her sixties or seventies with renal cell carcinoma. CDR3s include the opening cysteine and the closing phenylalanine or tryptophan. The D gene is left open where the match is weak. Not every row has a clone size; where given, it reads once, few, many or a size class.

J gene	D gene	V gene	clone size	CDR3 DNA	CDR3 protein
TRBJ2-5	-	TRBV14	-	TGTGCCAGCAGCCTCGGGGACACTTTTGGAGAGACCCAGTACTTC	CASSLGDTFGETQYF
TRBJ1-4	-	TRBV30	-	TGTGCCTGGAGTGTGGTGGGAAACGGTGGGGTTAATGAAAAACTGTTTTTT	CAWSVVGNGGVNEKLFF
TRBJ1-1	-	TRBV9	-	TGTGCCAGCAGCCCCTCGAACACTGAAGCTTTCTTT	CASSPSNTEAFF
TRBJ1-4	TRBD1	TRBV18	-	TGTGCCAGCTCACGAGAACAGGGGAACGGTGAAAAACTGTTTTTT	CASSREQGNGEKLFF
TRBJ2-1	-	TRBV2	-	TGTGCCAGCAGTGGAGGGACTTCGAGGAATGAGCAGTTCTTC	CASSGGTSRNEQFF
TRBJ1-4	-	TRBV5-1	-	TGCGCCAGCAGCTTGGCCGGGGGAAACGCCGGGGGTGAAAAACTGTTTTTT	CASSLAGGNAGGEKLFF
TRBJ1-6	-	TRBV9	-	TGTGCCAGCAGCGCGGGCCCGGGGTCACCCCTCCACTTT	CASSAGPGSPLHF
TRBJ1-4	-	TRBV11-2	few	TGTGCCAGCAGCTTAACTAGAACAACTAATGAAAAACTGTTTTTT	CASSLTRTTNEKLFF
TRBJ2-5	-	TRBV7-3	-	TGTGCCAGCAGCCTGATGGGGTCCCAAGAGACCCAGTACTTC	CASSLMGSQETQYF
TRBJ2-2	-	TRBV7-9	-	TGTGCCAGCAGCTTAGGGGGACGGGAGCCCGGGGAGCTGTTTTTT	CASSLGGREPGELFF
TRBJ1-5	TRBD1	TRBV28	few	TGTGCCAGCAGGTCAGGGGGCCAGCCCCAGCATTTT	CASRSGGQPQHF
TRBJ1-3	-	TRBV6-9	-	TGTGCCAGCAGAGGGAGAGTACGAAGGGCGGCTGGAAACACCATATATTTT	CASRGRVRRAAGNTIYF
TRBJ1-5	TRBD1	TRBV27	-	TGTGCCAGCAGTTTAGGTGGGACAGGGGGAGTTAGCAATCAGCCCCAGCATTTT	CASSLGGTGGVSNQPQHF
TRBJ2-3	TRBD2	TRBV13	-	TGTGCCAGCAGCTATGGGACTAGCGGGGGGCACCACGCAGATACGCAGTATTTT	CASSYGTSGGHHADTQYF
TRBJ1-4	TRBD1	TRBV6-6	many	TGTGCCAGCAAAACAGGGGAGGAAAAACTGTTTTTT	CASKTGEEKLFF
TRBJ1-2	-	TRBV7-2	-	TGTGCCAGCAGCTTAGGAGGAGGCAACTATGGCTACACCTTC	CASSLGGGNYGYTF
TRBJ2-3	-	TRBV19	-	TGTGCCAGTAGTACTACAGGGTTCAGCACAGATACGCAGTATTTT	CASSTTGFSTDTQYF
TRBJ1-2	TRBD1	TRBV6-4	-	TGTGCCAGCAGCCAGGACAGGGCCATGAATGGCTACACCTTC	CASSQDRAMNGYTF
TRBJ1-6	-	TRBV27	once	TGTGCCAGCAGTTTATACAGGTTAGGGTCACCCCTCCACTTT	CASSLYRLGSPLHF
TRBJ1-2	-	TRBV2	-	TGTGCCAGCATGGTGGGGGTTAAGGTTCGTGGCTACACCTTC	CASMVGVKVRGYTF
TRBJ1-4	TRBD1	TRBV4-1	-	TGCGCCAGCAGCTCCGGGACAGGGGTGGAAAAACTGTTTTTT	CASSSGTGVEKLFF
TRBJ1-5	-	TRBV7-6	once	TGTGCCAGCAGCTTAGAGCCTCTAGAGAGAGGGTATAGCAATCAGCCCCAGCATTTT	CASSLEPLERGYSNQPQHF
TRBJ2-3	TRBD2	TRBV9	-	TGTGCCACCTCAGCGGGACCCACAGATACGCAGTATTTT	CATSAGPTDTQYF
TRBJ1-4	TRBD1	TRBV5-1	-	TGCGCCAGCAGCTTGACAGGGGGCGACGAAAAACTGTTTTTT	CASSLTGGDEKLFF
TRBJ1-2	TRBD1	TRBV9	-	TGTGCCAGCAGCGTCGACAGGGATGGCTACACCTTC	CASSVDRDGYTF
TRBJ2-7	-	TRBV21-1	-	TGTGCCAGCAGCAAAGTGACGGCTAGCGGGTTCTACGAGCAGTACTTC	CASSKVTASGFYEQYF
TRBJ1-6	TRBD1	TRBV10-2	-	TGCGCCAGCTCCGACAGGGAAAATTCACCCCTCCACTTT	CASSDRENSPLHF
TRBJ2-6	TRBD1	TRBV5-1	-	TGCGCCAGCAACAGGGGGGACGGGGCCAACGTCCTGACTTTC	CASNRGDGANVLTF
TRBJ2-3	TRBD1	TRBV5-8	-	TGTGCCAGCAGGGCTAGGGCGACAGGGATGACAGATACGCAGTATTTT	CASRARATGMTDTQYF
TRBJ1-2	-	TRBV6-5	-	TGTGCCAGCACCTTACGTATCTCGGACGGAGGCTACACCTTC	CASTLRISDGGYTF
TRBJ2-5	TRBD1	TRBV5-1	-	TGCGCCAGCAGCCCGAGCCAGGGGGTAGAGACCCAGTACTTC	CASSPSQGVETQYF
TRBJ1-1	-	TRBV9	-	TGTGCCAGCAGCGTAGGGCACATGAACACTGAAGCTTTCTTT	CASSVGHMNTEAFF
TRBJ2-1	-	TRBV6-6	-	TGTGCCAGCAGCCCCAGTTTGGTCACGGGCGGCAATGAGCAGTTCTTC	CASSPSLVTGGNEQFF
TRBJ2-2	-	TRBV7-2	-	TGTGCCAGCAGCTCACCCAGTCACGGCGGGGAGCTGTTTTTT	CASSSPSHGGELFF
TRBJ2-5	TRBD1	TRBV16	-	TGTGCCAGCAGCTTCGTGGCAGGGGGAGAGACCCAGTACTTC	CASSFVAGGETQYF
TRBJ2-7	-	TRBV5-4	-	TGTGCCAGCAGCTTGGTGTCCAGCGGGCCCTACGAGCAGTACTTC	CASSLVSSGPYEQYF
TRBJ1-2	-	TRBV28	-	TGTGCCAGCAGTTTAGAGGGCTATGGCTACACCTTC	CASSLEGYGYTF